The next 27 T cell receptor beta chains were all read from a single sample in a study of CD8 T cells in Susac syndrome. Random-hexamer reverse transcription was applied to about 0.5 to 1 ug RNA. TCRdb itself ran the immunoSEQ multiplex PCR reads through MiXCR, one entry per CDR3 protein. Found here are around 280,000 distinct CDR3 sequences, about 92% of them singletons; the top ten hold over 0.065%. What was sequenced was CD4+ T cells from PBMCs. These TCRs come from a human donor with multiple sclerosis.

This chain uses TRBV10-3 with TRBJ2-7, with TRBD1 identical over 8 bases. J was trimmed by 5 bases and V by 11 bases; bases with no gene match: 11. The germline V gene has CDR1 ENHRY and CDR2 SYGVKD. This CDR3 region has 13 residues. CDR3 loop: CASGHWTGNEQYF. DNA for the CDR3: TGTGCCTCCGGACACTGGACAGGGAACGAGCAGTACTTC.

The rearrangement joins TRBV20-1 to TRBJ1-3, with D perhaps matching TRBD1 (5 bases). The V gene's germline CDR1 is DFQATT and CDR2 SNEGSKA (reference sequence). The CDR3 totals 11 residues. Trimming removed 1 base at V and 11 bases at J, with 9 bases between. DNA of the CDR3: TGCAGTGCTAGAGTGGACAATGCCATATATTTT. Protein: CSARVDNAIYF.

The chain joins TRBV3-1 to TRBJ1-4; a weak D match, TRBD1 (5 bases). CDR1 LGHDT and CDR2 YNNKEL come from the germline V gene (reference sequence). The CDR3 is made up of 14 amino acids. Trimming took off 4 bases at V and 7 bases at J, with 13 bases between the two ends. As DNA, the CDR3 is TGTGCCAGCAGCCGCGGGGCGACTGGTGAAAAACTGTTTTTT. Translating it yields CASSRGATGEKLFF.

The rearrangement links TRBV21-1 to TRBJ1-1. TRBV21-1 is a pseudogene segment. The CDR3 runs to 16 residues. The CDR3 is CASSKKPQRVLTEAFF. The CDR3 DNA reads TGTGCCAGCAGCAAAAAACCTCAGCGGGTCCTCACTGAAGCTTTCTTT.

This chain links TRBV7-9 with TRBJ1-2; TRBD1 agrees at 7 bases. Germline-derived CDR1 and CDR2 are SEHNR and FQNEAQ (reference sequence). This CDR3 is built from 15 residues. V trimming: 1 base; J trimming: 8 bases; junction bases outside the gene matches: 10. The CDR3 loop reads CASSLVRDSPGGYTF. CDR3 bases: TGTGCCAGCAGCTTAGTCCGGGACAGTCCTGGGGGCTACACCTTC. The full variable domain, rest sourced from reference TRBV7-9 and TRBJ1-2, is DTGVSQNPRHKITKRGQNVTFRCDPISEHNRLYWYRQTLGQGPEFLTYFQNEAQLEKSRLLSDRFSAERPKGSFSTLEIQRTEQGDSAMYLCASSLVRDSPGGYTFGSGTRLTVV.

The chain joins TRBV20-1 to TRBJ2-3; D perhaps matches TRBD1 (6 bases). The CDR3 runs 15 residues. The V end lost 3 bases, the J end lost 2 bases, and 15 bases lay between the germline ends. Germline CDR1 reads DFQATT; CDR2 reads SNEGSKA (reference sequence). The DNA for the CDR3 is TGCAGTGCTAGGGAACAGGGTAGCCCCACAGATACGCAGTATTTT. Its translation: CSAREQGSPTDTQYF.

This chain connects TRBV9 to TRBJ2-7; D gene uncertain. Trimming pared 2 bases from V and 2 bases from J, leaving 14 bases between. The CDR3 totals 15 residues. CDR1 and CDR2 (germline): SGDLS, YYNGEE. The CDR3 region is CASSVGVMGTYEQYF. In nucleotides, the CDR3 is TGTGCCAGCAGCGTGGGCGTCATGGGTACCTACGAGCAGTACTTC.

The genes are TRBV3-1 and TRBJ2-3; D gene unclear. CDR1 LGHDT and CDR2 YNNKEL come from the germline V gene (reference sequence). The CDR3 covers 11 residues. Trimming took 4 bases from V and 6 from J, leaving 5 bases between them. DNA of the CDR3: TGTGCCAGCAGCCGAGATGATACGCAGTATTTT. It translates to CASSRDDTQYF.

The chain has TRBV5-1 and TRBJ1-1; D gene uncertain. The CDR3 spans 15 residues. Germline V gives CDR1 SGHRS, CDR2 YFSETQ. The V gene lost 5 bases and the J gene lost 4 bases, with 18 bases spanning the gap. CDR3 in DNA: TGCGCCAGCAGTAGATCCAGGACTTACCTCACTGAAGCTTTCTTT. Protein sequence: CASSRSRTYLTEAFF.

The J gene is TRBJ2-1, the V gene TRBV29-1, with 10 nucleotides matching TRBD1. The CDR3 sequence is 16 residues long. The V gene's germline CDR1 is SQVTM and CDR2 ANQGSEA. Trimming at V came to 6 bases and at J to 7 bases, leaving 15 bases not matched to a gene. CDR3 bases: TGCAGCGTGCCCCGGACAGGGGGGGTAGTAGCTAATGAGCAGTTCTTC. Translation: CSVPRTGGVVANEQFF.

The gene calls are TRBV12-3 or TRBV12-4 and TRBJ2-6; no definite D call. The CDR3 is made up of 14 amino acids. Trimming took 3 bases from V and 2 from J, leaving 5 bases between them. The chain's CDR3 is CASSLDPGANVLTF. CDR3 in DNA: TGTGCCAGCAGTTTGGACCCTGGGGCCAACGTCCTGACTTTC.

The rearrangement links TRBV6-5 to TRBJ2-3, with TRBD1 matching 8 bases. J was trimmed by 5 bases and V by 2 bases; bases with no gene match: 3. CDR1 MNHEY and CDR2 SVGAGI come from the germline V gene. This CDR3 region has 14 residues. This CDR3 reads CASSYRDRLDTQYF. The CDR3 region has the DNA TGTGCCAGCAGTTACCGGGACAGGCTAGATACGCAGTATTTT.

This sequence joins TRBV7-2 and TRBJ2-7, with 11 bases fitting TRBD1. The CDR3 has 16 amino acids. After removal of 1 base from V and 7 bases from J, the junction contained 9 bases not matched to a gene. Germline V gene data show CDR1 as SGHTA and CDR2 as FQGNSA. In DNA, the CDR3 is TGTGCCAGCAGCTTAGTAGGGACAGGGGGGAGATGGGAGCAGTACTTC. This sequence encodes CASSLVGTGGRWEQYF.

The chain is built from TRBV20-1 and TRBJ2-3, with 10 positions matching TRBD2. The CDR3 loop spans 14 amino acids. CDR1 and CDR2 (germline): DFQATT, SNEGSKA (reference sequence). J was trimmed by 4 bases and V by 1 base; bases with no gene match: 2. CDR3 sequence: CSARGAGGPDTQYF. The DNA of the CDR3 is TGCAGTGCTAGAGGAGCGGGAGGGCCAGATACGCAGTATTTT.

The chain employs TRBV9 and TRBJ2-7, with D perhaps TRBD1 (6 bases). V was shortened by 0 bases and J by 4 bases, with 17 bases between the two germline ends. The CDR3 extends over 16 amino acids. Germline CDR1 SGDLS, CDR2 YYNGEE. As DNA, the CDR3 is TGTGCCAGCAGCGTAGGGACAGACTGGGTGAGATACGAGCAGTACTTC. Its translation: CASSVGTDWVRYEQYF.

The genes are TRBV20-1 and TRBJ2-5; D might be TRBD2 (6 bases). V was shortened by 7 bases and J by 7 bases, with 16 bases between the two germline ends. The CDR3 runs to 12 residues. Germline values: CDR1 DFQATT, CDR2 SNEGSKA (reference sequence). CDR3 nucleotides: TGCAGTGAAATGACAGTCGGGGGGACCCAGTACTTC. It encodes CSEMTVGGTQYF.

CDR3 amino acids: CASSLGPSGSDTQYF. For the CDR3, the DNA is TGTGCCAGCAGCTTGGGGCCTAGCGGGTCAGATACGCAGTATTTT. J is TRBJ2-3 and V is TRBV7-2; 8 positions match TRBD2. V was pared by 3 bases and J by 4 bases, with 6 bases of the junction left unmatched. Germline loops: CDR1 SGHTA, CDR2 FQGNSA. The CDR3 spans 15 residues.

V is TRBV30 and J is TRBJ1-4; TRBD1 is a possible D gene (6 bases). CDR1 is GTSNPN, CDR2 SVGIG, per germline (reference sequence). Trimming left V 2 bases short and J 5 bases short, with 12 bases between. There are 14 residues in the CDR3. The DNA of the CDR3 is TGTGCCTGGAGTTCAGGGGTTGAGAATGAAAAACTGTTTTTT. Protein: CAWSSGVENEKLFF.

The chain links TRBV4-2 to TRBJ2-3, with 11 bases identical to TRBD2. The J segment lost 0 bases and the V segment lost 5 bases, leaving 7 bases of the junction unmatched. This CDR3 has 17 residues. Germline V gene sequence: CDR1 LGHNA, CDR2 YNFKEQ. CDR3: CASSSGLAGGSTDTQYF. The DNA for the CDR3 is TGTGCCAGCAGCTCAGGACTAGCGGGTGGAAGCACAGATACGCAGTATTTT.

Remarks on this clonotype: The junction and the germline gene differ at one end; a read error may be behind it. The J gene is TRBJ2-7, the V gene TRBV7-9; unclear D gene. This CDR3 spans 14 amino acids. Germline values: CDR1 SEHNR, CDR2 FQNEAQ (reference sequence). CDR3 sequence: CASSLGTSSYEQYF. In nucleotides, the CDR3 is TGTGCCAGCAGTTTAGGCACGAGCTCCTACGAGCAGTACTTC. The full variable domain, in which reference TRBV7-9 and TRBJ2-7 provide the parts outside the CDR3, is DTGVSQNPRHKITKRGQNVTFRCDPISEHNRLYWYRQTLGQGPEFLTYFQNEAQLEKSRLLSDRFSAERPKGSFSTLEIQRTEQGDSAMYLCASSLGTSSYEQYFGPGTRLTVT.

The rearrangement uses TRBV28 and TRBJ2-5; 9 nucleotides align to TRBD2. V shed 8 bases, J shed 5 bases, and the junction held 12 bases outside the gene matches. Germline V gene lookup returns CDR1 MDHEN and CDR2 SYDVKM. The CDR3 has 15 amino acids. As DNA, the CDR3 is TGTGCCAGCTCCCTGGGCGGGGGGGCCTCTGAGACCCAGTACTTC. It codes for CASSLGGGASETQYF.

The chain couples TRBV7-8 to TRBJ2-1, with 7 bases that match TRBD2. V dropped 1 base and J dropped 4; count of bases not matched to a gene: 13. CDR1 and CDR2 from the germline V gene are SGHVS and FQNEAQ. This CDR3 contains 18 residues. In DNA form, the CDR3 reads TGTGCCAGCAGCTTAGAATCGAGCGGGATTACCACTTACAATGAGCAGTTCTTC. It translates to CASSLESSGITTYNEQFF.

CDR3 region: CASSYSISGGYNEQFF. The CDR3 coding sequence is TGTGCCAGCAGTTACTCGATATCCGGTGGATACAATGAGCAGTTCTTC. This sequence joins TRBV6-2 or TRBV6-3 and TRBJ2-1; D is unclear. This CDR3 contains 16 residues. With 0 bases removed from V and 4 bases from J, the gap between germline ends came to 13 bases. Germline V gene lookup returns CDR1 MNHEY and CDR2 SVGEGT.

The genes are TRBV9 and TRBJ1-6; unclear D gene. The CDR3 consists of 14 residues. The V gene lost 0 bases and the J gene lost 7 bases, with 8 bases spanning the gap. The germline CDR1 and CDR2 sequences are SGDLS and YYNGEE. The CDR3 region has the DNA TGTGCCAGCAGCGTAGGGGTAGGCAATTCACCCCTCCACTTT. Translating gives CASSVGVGNSPLHF.

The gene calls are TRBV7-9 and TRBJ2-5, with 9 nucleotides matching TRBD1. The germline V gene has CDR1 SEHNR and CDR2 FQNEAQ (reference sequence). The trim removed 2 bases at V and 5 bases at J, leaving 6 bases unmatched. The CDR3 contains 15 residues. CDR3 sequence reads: CASSLRTGTGETQYF. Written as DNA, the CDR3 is TGTGCCAGCAGCTTACGGACAGGGACAGGGGAGACCCAGTACTTC.

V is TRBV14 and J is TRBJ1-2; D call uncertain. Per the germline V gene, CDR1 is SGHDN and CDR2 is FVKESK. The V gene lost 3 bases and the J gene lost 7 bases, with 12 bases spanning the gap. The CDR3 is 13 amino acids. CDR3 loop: CASSQTFVSGYTF. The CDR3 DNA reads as TGTGCCAGCAGCCAGACATTTGTAAGTGGCTACACCTTC.

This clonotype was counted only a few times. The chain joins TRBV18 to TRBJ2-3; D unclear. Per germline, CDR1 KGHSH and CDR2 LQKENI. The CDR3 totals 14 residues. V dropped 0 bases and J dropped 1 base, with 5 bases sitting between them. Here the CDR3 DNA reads TGTGCCAGCTCACCACCCCTCGGCACAGATACGCAGTATTTT. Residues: CASSPPLGTDTQYF.